This T cell receptor (beta chain) comes out of a study of monozygotic twins with inflammatory bowel disease. Notes on the study in general: IBD-affected twins scored below their healthy co-twins in TCRbeta diversity (inverse Simpson).

Notes on this clonotype: Its cognate antigen is unknown.

UMIs that had a 6-nucleotide sample barcode were put in using template switching. Reprocessing the 5' RACE reads, TCRdb reports a single entry for every CDR3 protein and omits DNA. The sample has 300,000 to 350,000 distinct CDR3 sequences. Source material: blood. The TCR comes from a human donor with ulcerative colitis or Crohn's disease, or a healthy co-twin of an affected twin (not recorded which).

The CDR3 protein is CASGADPSNQPQHF. The rearrangement uses TRBV9 and TRBJ1-5; TCRdb outputs TRBD1, but without DNA this stays unchecked. This CDR3 is 14 amino acids long. Germline V gene data show CDR1 as SGDLS and CDR2 as YYNGEE.